A single sample gave rise to the 25 T cell receptor beta chains below, sequenced in a study of blood T cell repertoires in COVID-19. Measured with immunoSEQ multiplex PCR; TCRdb has only the in-frame clones, and not every one. The data show approximately 240,000 clones, under 85% seen once. The sequenced material came from peripheral blood. The source is a middle-aged woman with active or convalescent COVID-19.

The chain is built from TRBV7-9 and TRBJ1-6; tentatively, D is TRBD1 (5 bases). Trimming pared 3 bases from V and 7 bases from J, leaving 16 bases between. Per germline, CDR1 SEHNR and CDR2 FQNEAQ (reference sequence). There are 16 residues in the CDR3. The CDR3 reads CASSFTQEGSNSPLHF. The CDR3 DNA reads as TGTGCCAGCAGCTTCACTCAGGAGGGGTCAAATTCACCCCTCCACTTT.

The chain carries TRBV6-5 and TRBJ1-2; TRBD1 matches at 7 bases. V gave up 7 bases and J gave up 5 bases; unmatched junction bases: 7. There are 13 residues in the CDR3. Germline lookup yields CDR1 MNHEY and CDR2 SVGAGI. The CDR3 bases are TGTGCCAGCAACCCGAGGACAGGTTATGGCTACACCTTC. Encoded protein: CASNPRTGYGYTF.

This rearrangement joins TRBV5-1 to TRBJ1-2; 7 bases match TRBD1. The CDR3 runs to 13 residues. Looked up from germline, CDR1 is SGHRS and CDR2 is YFSETQ. The V gene end was trimmed by 4 bases and the J gene end by 4 bases; junction bases not matched to a gene: 4. The CDR3 bases are TGCGCCAGCAGCAACCGGGACAGCTATGGCTACACCTTC. Protein product: CASSNRDSYGYTF. Using reference TRBV5-1 and TRBJ1-2 for the parts outside the CDR3, the full variable domain is KAGVTQTPRYLIKTRGQQVTLSCSPISGHRSVSWYQQTPGQGLQFLFEYFSETQRNKGNFPGRFSGRQFSNSRSEMNVSTLELGDSALYLCASSNRDSYGYTFGSGTRLTVV.

This chain joins TRBV5-1 and TRBJ2-1, with 8 bases matching TRBD1. From germline, CDR1 is SGHRS and CDR2 YFSETQ. With 0 bases clipped from V and 4 bases from J, the junction kept 3 bases outside the gene matches. There are 15 residues in the CDR3. CDR3: CASSLDTGGYNEQFF. The CDR3 coding sequence is TGCGCCAGCAGCTTGGATACAGGGGGGTACAATGAGCAGTTCTTC.

On this clone itself: The junction departs from the called germline gene at one end, perhaps through a read error. V gene TRBV7-7 combines with J gene TRBJ2-5; TRBD2 agrees at 12 bases. CDR3 size: 18 residues. Germline lookup yields CDR1 SSHAT and CDR2 FNYEAQ (reference sequence). The CDR3 DNA reads as TGTGCTAGCAGCTTATGGGGAACTAGCGGGGGGTCGAAGGAGACCCAGTACTTC. This sequence encodes CASSLWGTSGGSKETQYF.

The V gene is TRBV18, the J gene TRBJ1-1; D is undetermined. V was pared by 8 bases and J by 5 bases, with 12 bases between. CDR3 length: 12 residues. CDR1 is KGHSH and CDR2 is LQKENI in the germline V gene. For the CDR3, the DNA is TGTGCCAGCGCGTTCTCGGGGACTGAAGCTTTCTTT. Residues: CASAFSGTEAFF. Together with reference TRBV18 and TRBJ1-1, the CDR3 gives the full variable domain: NAGVMQNPRHLVRRRGQEARLRCSPMKGHSHVYWYRQLPEEGLKFMVYLQKENIIDESGMPKERFSAEFPKEGPSILRIQQVVRGDSAAYFCASAFSGTEAFFGQGTRLTVV.

V gene TRBV6-2 or TRBV6-3 combines with J gene TRBJ2-3; TRBD2 matches at 7 bases. V shed 6 bases and J 2 bases; nucleotides not matched to a gene: 8. This CDR3 is 15 amino acids long. The germline V gene has CDR1 MNHEY and CDR2 SVGEGT. CDR3 DNA sequence: TGTGCCAGCAGCCTTCTCCGGGGGGACACAGATACGCAGTATTTT. Protein sequence: CASSLLRGDTDTQYF.

This chain joins TRBV6-6 and TRBJ2-7, with D possibly being TRBD1 (6 bases). The CDR3 consists of 14 residues. In germline, CDR1 is MNHNY, CDR2 SVGAGI (reference sequence). V was trimmed by 6 bases and J by 1 base, leaving 13 bases between them. The CDR3 sequence: CASRQQGGSYEQYF. The DNA for the CDR3 is TGTGCCAGCAGGCAACAGGGTGGGTCCTACGAGCAGTACTTC.

V gene TRBV3-1 (or the pseudogene TRBV3-2) combines with J gene TRBJ1-1, with TRBD1 matching over 7 bases. V lost 1 base to trimming and J lost 5 bases; unmatched junction nucleotides: 4. The CDR3 has 14 amino acids. Germline CDR1 and CDR2: LGHDT and YNNKEL (reference sequence). CDR3 residues: CASSQVAGGTEAFF. CDR3 coding DNA: TGTGCCAGCAGCCAAGTCGCAGGGGGAACTGAAGCTTTCTTT.

The V and J genes are TRBV6-5 and TRBJ1-6; a possible D gene is TRBD1 (6 bases). The CDR3 contains 14 residues. Germline lookup yields CDR1 MNHEY and CDR2 SVGAGI. V lost 4 bases to trimming and J lost 4 bases, with 8 bases between them. CDR3 residues: CASSLDRYNSPLHF. CDR3 in DNA: TGTGCCAGCAGTTTGGACAGATATAATTCACCCCTCCACTTT.

Here the CDR3 reads CASSPLQGGPYEQYF. In nucleotides, the CDR3 is TGCGCCAGCAGCCCGCTCCAGGGGGGCCCCTACGAGCAGTACTTC. The chain employs TRBV4-1 and TRBJ2-7; a weak D match, TRBD1 (7 bases). V lost 4 bases to trimming and J lost 2 bases, with 15 bases between them. Germline lookup yields CDR1 MGHRA and CDR2 YSYEKL. The CDR3 runs 15 residues.

This sequence joins TRBV28 and TRBJ2-1; 13 nucleotides line up with TRBD2. This CDR3 region has 17 residues. Germline loops: CDR1 MDHEN, CDR2 SYDVKM. Trimming cost V 3 bases and J 5 bases; bases outside gene matches: 7. The CDR3 sequence is CASSFILGLAGDNEQFF. The DNA for the CDR3 is TGTGCCAGCAGTTTCATACTCGGACTAGCGGGGGACAATGAGCAGTTCTTC.

V and J are TRBV3-1 (or the pseudogene TRBV3-2) and TRBJ1-2, with D uncertain. Trimming pared 1 base from V and 3 bases from J, leaving 9 bases between. The CDR3 sequence is 14 residues long. Germline CDR1 is LGHDT and CDR2 is YNNKEL (reference sequence). The CDR3 DNA is TGTGCCAGCAGCCAAGGACGTAGCCACTATGGCTACACCTTC. The encoded protein is CASSQGRSHYGYTF.

This chain links TRBV7-3 with TRBJ2-3, with a weak D call TRBD2 (5 bases). Between the trimmed V and J ends, which lost 6 bases and 0 bases, there was a span of 16 bases. The CDR3 is made up of 16 amino acids. From germline, CDR1 is SGHTA and CDR2 FQGTGA. DNA of the CDR3: TGTGCCAGCAGTTGGAGCGGACCTCCTAGCACAGATACGCAGTATTTT. This encodes CASSWSGPPSTDTQYF.

The table lists this clone with many counts. The rearrangement uses TRBV3-1 (or the pseudogene TRBV3-2) and TRBJ1-6; D remains unclear. This CDR3 spans 13 amino acids. The V and J ends lost 8 bases and 7 bases respectively, with 12 bases between them. The germline V gene has CDR1 LGHDT and CDR2 YNNKEL (reference sequence). CDR3 protein: CASGRSGNSPLHF. The CDR3 DNA follows: TGTGCCAGCGGGAGGAGTGGGAATTCACCCCTCCACTTT.

The chain recombines TRBV7-9 with TRBJ2-1; 8 bases are shared with TRBD2. Germline values: CDR1 SEHNR, CDR2 FQNEAQ (reference sequence). V lost 1 base, J lost 14 bases, and 4 bases stayed unmatched. The CDR3 has 12 amino acids. CDR3 in amino acids: CASSLEGTSKFF. CDR3 DNA sequence: TGTGCCAGCAGCTTAGAAGGGACTAGTAAGTTCTTC.

The CDR3 DNA reads TGTGCGACCCGGGGTAGCTCCTATAATTCACCCCTCCACTTT. It is translated as CATRGSSYNSPLHF. The chain has TRBV3-1 (or the pseudogene TRBV3-2) and TRBJ1-6; the D is unclear. Germline CDR1 is LGHDT and CDR2 is YNNKEL (reference sequence). The CDR3 has 14 residues.

The V call is TRBV7-3, the J call TRBJ2-5; 11 bases fit TRBD2. The junction had 5 bases not matched to a gene; V was cut back by 1 base and J by 1 base. CDR3 length: 17 residues. Per germline, CDR1 SGHTA and CDR2 FQGTGA. The DNA of the CDR3 is TGTGCCAGCAGCTTAATATTAGCGGGGGGGCCCCAAGAGACCCAGTACTTC. Encoded protein: CASSLILAGGPQETQYF.

This clone is a singleton in its sample. The gene calls are TRBV11-3 and TRBJ2-2, with 7 bases fitting TRBD2. Losses at the gene ends were 2 bases for V and 1 base for J; bases not matched to a gene: 4. Germline V gene sequence: CDR1 SGHNT, CDR2 YENEEA. The CDR3 runs 16 residues. CDR3 bases: TGTGCCAGCAGCTTATCTCCGGGGGGGAACACCGGGGAGCTGTTTTTT. Protein product: CASSLSPGGNTGELFF.

This chain joins TRBV12-5 and TRBJ1-3; 7 nucleotides agree with TRBD1. Trimming at V came to 6 bases and at J to 0 bases, leaving 2 bases not matched to a gene. Looked up from germline, CDR1 is LGHNT and CDR2 is FRNRAP. The CDR3 totals 14 residues. The CDR3 nucleotides read TGTGCTAGTGGGACAGGGAGCTCTGGAAACACCATATATTTT. Its protein is CASGTGSSGNTIYF.

The CDR3 sequence is CASSYNRRRSEAFF. The CDR3, as DNA: TGTGCCAGCAGTTACAACAGGAGAAGAAGTGAAGCTTTCTTT. V and J are TRBV6-5 and TRBJ1-1, with D possibly being TRBD1 (5 bases). This CDR3 contains 14 residues. The V and J ends lost 2 bases and 7 bases respectively, with 14 bases between them. The germline V gene has CDR1 MNHEY and CDR2 SVGAGI.

The chain combines TRBV6-6 with TRBJ1-1; 7 bases are shared with TRBD1. Germline CDR1 is MNHNY and CDR2 is SVGAGI (reference sequence). V shed 6 bases and J 5 bases; nucleotides not matched to a gene: 9. This CDR3 has 14 residues. The CDR3 bases are TGTGCCAGCAGGCTGGGACCGACAGGGACTGAAGCTTTCTTT. This codes for CASRLGPTGTEAFF.

V usage is TRBV9 and J usage is TRBJ2-5; maybe TRBD1 (5 bases). This CDR3 is 14 amino acids long. Deletions cut 4 bases from V and 1 base from J, with 11 bases between. Germline CDR1 reads SGDLS; CDR2 reads YYNGEE. CDR3 amino acids: CASSLRDSQETQYF. The CDR3 nucleotides read TGTGCCAGCAGCTTAAGAGACAGCCAAGAGACCCAGTACTTC.

The chain uses TRBV5-1 and TRBJ2-7, with 10 bases that match TRBD1. CDR1 and CDR2 from the germline V gene are SGHRS and YFSETQ. This CDR3 region has 15 residues. Germline trimming cut 0 bases from V and 3 bases from J; bases unmatched to any gene: 3. The CDR3 loop reads CASSLGDRGIYEQYF. The CDR3, as DNA: TGCGCCAGCAGCTTGGGGGACAGGGGTATCTACGAGCAGTACTTC. The full variable domain, rest sourced from reference TRBV5-1 and TRBJ2-7, is KAGVTQTPRYLIKTRGQQVTLSCSPISGHRSVSWYQQTPGQGLQFLFEYFSETQRNKGNFPGRFSGRQFSNSRSEMNVSTLELGDSALYLCASSLGDRGIYEQYFGPGTRLTVT.

CDR3 residues: CASSSLQGYTEAFF. Here the CDR3 DNA reads TGTGCCAGCAGCTCGTTACAGGGGTACACTGAAGCTTTCTTT. This chain links TRBV5-5 with TRBJ1-1; 7 bases match TRBD1. The CDR3 loop spans 14 amino acids. Germline CDR1 reads SGHKS; CDR2 reads YYEKEE (reference sequence). J was trimmed by 3 bases and V by 3 bases; bases with no gene match: 5.